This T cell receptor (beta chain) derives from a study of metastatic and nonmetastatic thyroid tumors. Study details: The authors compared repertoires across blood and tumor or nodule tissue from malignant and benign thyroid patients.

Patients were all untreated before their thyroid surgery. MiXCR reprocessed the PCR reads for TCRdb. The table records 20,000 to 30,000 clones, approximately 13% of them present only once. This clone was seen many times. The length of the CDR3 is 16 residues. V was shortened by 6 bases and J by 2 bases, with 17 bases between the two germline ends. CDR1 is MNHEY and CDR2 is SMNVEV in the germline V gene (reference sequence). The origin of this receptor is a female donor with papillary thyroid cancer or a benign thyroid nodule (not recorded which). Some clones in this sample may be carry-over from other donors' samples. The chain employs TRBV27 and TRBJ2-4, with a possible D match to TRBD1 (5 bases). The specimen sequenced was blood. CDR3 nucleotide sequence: TGTGCCAGCAGCTTCATTACTCAGGGATCCAAAAACATTCAGTACTTC. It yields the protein CASSFITQGSKNIQYF.